What follows is one T cell receptor (beta chain) and its context. The entry originates in a study of blood T cell repertoires in COVID-19. Study at large: COVID-19 samples, acute and convalescent, were from the United States, Italy and Spain. T cells, B-cell-depleted T cells, or PBMCs provided the cDNA or gDNA that served as material.

Assay: immunoSEQ multiplex PCR; the TCRdb copy retains only in-frame clones and omits some. The repertoire consists of 100,000 to 150,000 clones, with roughly 82% occurring once and the leading ten covering about 5.4%. The trim removed 1 base at V and 4 bases at J, leaving 8 bases unmatched. Germline V CDR1 and CDR2: KGHSH, LQKENI. This CDR3 spans 17 amino acids. The V and J genes are TRBV18 and TRBJ2-3, with 10 positions matching TRBD2. Source material: peripheral blood. This receptor was taken from a human donor in a cohort sampled during active COVID-19. In nucleotides, the CDR3 is TGTGCCAGCTCACCACTTGGGGCTAGCGGGAGTGCAGATACGCAGTATTTT. It translates to CASSPLGASGSADTQYF.